The 27 T cell receptor beta chains presented below share a single source sample, sequenced in a study of Graves' ophthalmopathy and Graves' hyperthyroidism. The study amplified TCR beta CDR3 regions using RNA transcripts. The first-round RT-PCR employed HTBI primers together with the Qiagen OneStep RT-PCR kit. A multiplex PCR was then performed as the second round. One entry per CDR3 protein results from TCRdb running MiXCR on the multiplex PCR reads. The data show 150,000 to 200,000 distinct CDR3 sequences, approximately 40% seen once. Input material: peripheral blood. These TCRs come from a man between 25 and 39 years old with Graves' ophthalmopathy.

The V and J genes are TRBV6-1 and TRBJ1-5; the D is unclear. Germline CDR1 is MNHNS and CDR2 is SASEGT. V shed 7 bases and J shed 0 bases, with 10 bases lying between them. CDR3 size: 14 residues. CDR3 amino acids: CASKGEASNQPQHF. CDR3 sequence (DNA): TGTGCCAGCAAGGGAGAAGCTAGCAATCAGCCCCAGCATTTT.

This clonotype has more than one count but fewer than ten. The genes are TRBV6-2 or TRBV6-3 and TRBJ2-7, with D hard to call. The CDR3 is 11 residues long. Trimming cost V 6 bases and J 10 bases, with 13 bases left between them. Germline CDR1 is MNHEY and CDR2 is SVGEGT. DNA of the CDR3: TGTGCCAGCAGCCAAACCTGGTTTCAGTACTTC. Residues: CASSQTWFQYF.

There are many counts of this clonotype. This chain connects TRBV9 to TRBJ2-7, with D possibly TRBD1 on 5 matching bases. CDR3 length: 14 amino acids. CDR1 and CDR2 (germline): SGDLS, YYNGEE. Trimming removed 0 bases at V and 4 bases at J, with 11 bases between. The DNA for the CDR3 is TGTGCCAGCAGCGTAGGCCCCAGGGATTACGAGCAGTACTTC. It encodes CASSVGPRDYEQYF.

This clonotype was detected ten times or more. The rearrangement uses TRBV4-3 and TRBJ2-7; the D is unclear. Trimming shortened V by 0 bases and J by 6 bases, and 9 bases separated the two germline ends. In germline, CDR1 is LGHNA, CDR2 YSLEER. This CDR3 has 13 residues. The DNA for the CDR3 is TGCGCCAGCAGCCAAGATCAAAGGAGCGAGCAGTACTTC. Translating it yields CASSQDQRSEQYF.

This clonotype was found many times. This chain connects TRBV6-2 or TRBV6-3 to TRBJ2-2, with D unclear. Germline CDR1 and CDR2: MNHEY and SVGEGT. This CDR3 comprises 13 residues. V was clipped by 2 bases and J by 3 bases, with 4 bases between them. The CDR3 protein is CASSYGYTGELFF. CDR3 nucleotide sequence: TGTGCCAGCAGTTACGGTTACACCGGGGAGCTGTTTTTT.

This rearrangement joins TRBV28 to TRBJ1-5; D unclear. The V end was cut by 5 bases, the J end by 7 bases, with 12 bases between. Looked up from germline, CDR1 is MDHEN and CDR2 is SYDVKM. The CDR3 loop spans 13 amino acids. This chain's CDR3 is CASSPNPRQPQHF. In DNA form, the CDR3 reads TGTGCCAGCAGTCCCAACCCCAGACAGCCCCAGCATTTT.

This rearrangement joins TRBV6-5 to TRBJ2-5; the match to TRBD2 covers 10 bases. This CDR3 is built from 16 residues. V lost 2 bases to trimming and J lost 5 bases; unmatched junction nucleotides: 8. Germline CDR1 and CDR2: MNHEY and SVGAGI. CDR3 in amino acids: CASSYAVAGGGETQYF. CDR3 DNA: TGTGCCAGCAGTTACGCGGTAGCGGGGGGAGGGGAGACCCAGTACTTC.

This clonotype was observed at least ten times. J is TRBJ2-7 and V is TRBV7-9; possibly TRBD1 for D (6 bases). CDR1 SEHNR and CDR2 FQNEAQ come from the germline V gene (reference sequence). Trimming pared 5 bases from V and 2 bases from J, leaving 10 bases between. The CDR3 is 13 amino acids. CDR3 sequence (DNA): TGTGCCAGCAGCCCAGGACAGCCCTACGAGCAGTACTTC. Its translation: CASSPGQPYEQYF.

The chain links TRBV7-8 to TRBJ1-1; D unclear. The CDR3 totals 16 residues. The V end lost 0 bases, the J end lost 1 base, and 12 bases lay between the germline ends. Germline CDR1 is SGHVS and CDR2 is FQNEAQ. The CDR3 sequence is CASSLATPPPNTEAFF. CDR3 nucleotide sequence: TGTGCCAGCAGCTTAGCGACACCGCCCCCGAACACTGAAGCTTTCTTT.

This clonotype has only a few counts. The CDR3 DNA is TGTGCCAGCAGGCCCGGGTCGACTAGATCGGGGGAGCAGTACTTC. As protein: CASRPGSTRSGEQYF. V gene TRBV2 combines with J gene TRBJ2-7, with a possible D match to TRBD2 (6 bases). V was trimmed by 6 bases and J by 7 bases, leaving 22 bases between them. In germline, CDR1 is SNHLY, CDR2 FYNNEI. The CDR3 consists of 15 residues. Variable domain in full (rest from reference TRBV2 and TRBJ2-7): EPEVTQTPSHQVTQMGQEVILRCVPISNHLYFYWYRQILGQKVEFLVSFYNNEISEKSEIFDDQFSVERPDGSNFTLKIRSTKLEDSAMYFCASRPGSTRSGEQYFGPGTRLTVT.

The V and J genes are TRBV28 and TRBJ2-5, with TRBD2 matching over 10 bases. The germline V gene has CDR1 MDHEN and CDR2 SYDVKM. The CDR3 contains 15 residues. J was trimmed by 5 bases and V by 4 bases; bases with no gene match: 7. As DNA, the CDR3 is TGTGCCAGCAGTTATCAAAGCGGGAGGGCCGAGACCCAGTACTTC. Its translation: CASSYQSGRAETQYF.

This clonotype was seen repeatedly, ten times or more. The CDR3 spells CASSDGYEQYF. CDR3 in DNA: TGTGCCAGCAGCGACGGCTACGAGCAGTACTTC. The J gene is TRBJ2-7, the V gene TRBV6-2 or TRBV6-3, with D unclear. Germline V gene lookup returns CDR1 MNHEY and CDR2 SVGEGT. The CDR3 is 11 residues long. Trimming left V 6 bases short and J 3 bases short, with 6 bases between.

This clonotype was observed many times. This rearrangement joins TRBV28 to TRBJ2-7, with 10 bases lining up with TRBD2. Unmatched junction bases numbered 10, after V lost 8 bases and J lost 0 bases. The CDR3 extends over 16 amino acids. Germline V gives CDR1 MDHEN, CDR2 SYDVKM. CDR3 sequence reads: CASATSGSNFSYEQYF. The CDR3 nucleotides read TGTGCCAGCGCGACTAGCGGGTCAAATTTCTCCTACGAGCAGTACTTC.

The sample holds one count of this clonotype. The chain couples TRBV6-2 or TRBV6-3 to TRBJ1-5, with a possible D match to TRBD1 (5 bases). The V gene lost 2 bases and the J gene lost 10 bases, with 12 bases spanning the gap. CDR3 size: 13 residues. The germline gives CDR1 MNHEY, CDR2 SVGEGT. CDR3 loop: CASSYGAGAPQHF. The CDR3 region has the DNA TGTGCCAGCAGTTACGGGGCGGGCGCTCCCCAGCATTTT.

The J gene is TRBJ1-1, the V gene TRBV28; D not certain. This CDR3 has 14 residues. Germline assignment: CDR1 MDHEN and CDR2 SYDVKM. Trimming left V 4 bases short and J 8 bases short, with 17 bases between. The CDR3 reads CASSSLLGLGEAFF. Here the CDR3 DNA reads TGTGCCAGCAGTTCCCTCTTGGGATTAGGAGAAGCTTTCTTT.

In this sample, this clonotype turned up a few times. The genes are TRBV12-3 or TRBV12-4 and TRBJ2-5; no definite D call. V gave up 7 bases and J gave up 5 bases, with 11 bases separating them. This CDR3 has 12 amino acids. In DNA form, the CDR3 reads TGTGCCAGCACCCGACCTGGGGAGACCCAGTACTTC. As protein: CASTRPGETQYF.

This chain links TRBV7-2 with TRBJ2-7; TRBD1 matches 8 bases. V trimming: 7 bases; J trimming: 3 bases; junction bases outside the gene matches: 5. CDR3 length: 13 amino acids. The germline V gene has CDR1 SGHTA and CDR2 FQGNSA. This CDR3 reads CASTGQGHYEQYF. The CDR3 region has the DNA TGTGCCAGCACAGGACAGGGACACTACGAGCAGTACTTC.

J is TRBJ2-5 and V is TRBV6-5; 8 nucleotides match TRBD2. J gave up 5 bases and V 2 bases, and 7 bases lay outside the gene matches. The CDR3 covers 15 residues. CDR1 is MNHEY, CDR2 SVGAGI, per germline. The CDR3 sequence: CASSYGAGVGETQYF. In DNA, the CDR3 is TGTGCCAGCAGTTACGGAGCGGGAGTGGGGGAGACCCAGTACTTC.

This clonotype was counted ten times or more. The chain carries TRBV7-2 and TRBJ1-2; maybe TRBD1 (5 bases). Trimming removed 1 base at V and 2 bases at J, with 11 bases between. The CDR3 length is 15 residues. Germline loops: CDR1 SGHTA, CDR2 FQGNSA. CDR3 in amino acids: CASSLGGSTNYGYTF. CDR3 sequence (DNA): TGTGCCAGCAGCTTAGGGGGCAGCACAAACTATGGCTACACCTTC.

The chain couples TRBV6-4 to TRBJ2-2; TRBD2 matches 8 bases. Germline CDR1 reads MRHNA; CDR2 reads SNTAGT. The CDR3 runs 14 residues. Trimming removed 6 bases from V and 6 bases from J; junction bases left unmatched: 6. The CDR3: CASSAGGLPGELFF. CDR3 bases: TGTGCCAGCAGCGCGGGAGGTCTGCCCGGGGAGCTGTTTTTT.

This clonotype appeared many times. V is TRBV12-3 or TRBV12-4 and J is TRBJ2-2, with unresolved D. This CDR3 region has 15 residues. Between the trimmed V and J ends, which lost 2 bases and 7 bases, there was a span of 14 bases. Here the CDR3 reads CASSLHPSVGGELFF. In DNA, the CDR3 is TGTGCCAGCAGTTTACACCCCAGCGTAGGCGGGGAGCTGTTTTTT.

This clonotype has at least ten counts. The genes are TRBV15 and TRBJ2-7; weak D call: TRBD1 (6 bases). Trimming shortened V by 1 base and J by 2 bases, and 9 bases separated the two germline ends. The CDR3 runs 14 residues. The germline gives CDR1 LNHNV, CDR2 YYDKDF (reference sequence). CDR3 sequence (DNA): TGTGCCACCAGCAGAGTTGCAGGGGCCTACGAGCAGTACTTC. Its translation: CATSRVAGAYEQYF.

The V call is TRBV11-2, the J call TRBJ1-5; 8 nucleotides align to TRBD1. V gave up 5 bases and J gave up 3 bases; unmatched junction bases: 12. Germline V gene sequence: CDR1 SGHAT, CDR2 FQNNGV. The length of the CDR3 is 17 residues. The CDR3: CASSPTPGTGFNQPQHF. CDR3 sequence (DNA): TGTGCCAGCAGCCCTACCCCCGGGACAGGTTTCAATCAGCCCCAGCATTTT. Looking up the rest from reference TRBV11-2 and TRBJ1-5 gives the full variable domain: EAGVAQSPRYKIIEKRQSVAFWCNPISGHATLYWYQQILGQGPKLLIQFQNNGVVDDSQLPKDRFSAERLKGVDSTLKIQPAKLEDSAVYLCASSPTPGTGFNQPQHFGDGTRLSIL.

This clonotype was counted many times. The chain couples TRBV20-1 to TRBJ1-2; 9 bases match TRBD1. The CDR3 is 13 amino acids. The germline gives CDR1 DFQATT, CDR2 SNEGSKA (reference sequence). The V gene end was trimmed by 5 bases and the J gene end by 7 bases; junction bases not matched to a gene: 8. The CDR3 DNA follows: TGCAGTGCTCAGGACAGGGGAGTGCGTGGCTACACCTTC. Translating it yields CSAQDRGVRGYTF.

The chain joins TRBV12-3 or TRBV12-4 to TRBJ1-2; a possible D gene is TRBD1 (5 bases). The length of the CDR3 is 15 residues. The germline V and J ends were trimmed by 5 bases and 7 bases, with 20 bases remaining between them. The CDR3 is CASSPAGPLPGGYTF. CDR3 DNA: TGTGCCAGCAGTCCGGCGGGACCGCTGCCTGGTGGCTACACCTTC.

At least ten counts were recorded for this clonotype. This rearrangement joins TRBV7-2 to TRBJ2-7; possible D gene TRBD1, 5 bases. V was clipped by 1 base and J by 3 bases, with 10 bases between them. CDR1 and CDR2 (germline): SGHTA, FQGNSA. The length of the CDR3 is 14 residues. DNA for the CDR3: TGTGCCAGCAGCTTAGGGACACTTATCTACGAGCAGTACTTC. Its translation is CASSLGTLIYEQYF.

This clonotype was found many times. The J gene is TRBJ1-1, the V gene TRBV5-5; a weak D match, TRBD1 (5 bases). The V and J ends lost 2 bases and 1 base respectively, with 15 bases between them. This CDR3 is 16 amino acids long. Germline V gene data show CDR1 as SGHKS and CDR2 as YYEKEE (reference sequence). CDR3 region: CASSFFSQGSNTEAFF. DNA for the CDR3: TGTGCCAGCAGCTTCTTTAGCCAGGGTTCGAACACTGAAGCTTTCTTT.